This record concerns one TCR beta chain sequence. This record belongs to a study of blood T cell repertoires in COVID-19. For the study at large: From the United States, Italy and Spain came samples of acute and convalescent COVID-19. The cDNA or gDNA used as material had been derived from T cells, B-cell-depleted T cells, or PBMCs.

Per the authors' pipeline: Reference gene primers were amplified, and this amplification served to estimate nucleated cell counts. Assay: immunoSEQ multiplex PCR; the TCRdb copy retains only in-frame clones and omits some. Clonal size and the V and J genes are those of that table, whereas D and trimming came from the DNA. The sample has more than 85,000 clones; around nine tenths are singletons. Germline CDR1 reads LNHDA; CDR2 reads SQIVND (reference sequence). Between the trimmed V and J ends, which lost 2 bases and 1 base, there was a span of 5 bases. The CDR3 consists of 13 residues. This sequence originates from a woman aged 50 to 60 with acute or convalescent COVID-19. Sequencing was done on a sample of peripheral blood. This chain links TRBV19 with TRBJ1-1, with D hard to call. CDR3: CASSIRENTEAFF. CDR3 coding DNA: TGTGCCAGTAGTATAAGAGAGAACACTGAAGCTTTCTTT.